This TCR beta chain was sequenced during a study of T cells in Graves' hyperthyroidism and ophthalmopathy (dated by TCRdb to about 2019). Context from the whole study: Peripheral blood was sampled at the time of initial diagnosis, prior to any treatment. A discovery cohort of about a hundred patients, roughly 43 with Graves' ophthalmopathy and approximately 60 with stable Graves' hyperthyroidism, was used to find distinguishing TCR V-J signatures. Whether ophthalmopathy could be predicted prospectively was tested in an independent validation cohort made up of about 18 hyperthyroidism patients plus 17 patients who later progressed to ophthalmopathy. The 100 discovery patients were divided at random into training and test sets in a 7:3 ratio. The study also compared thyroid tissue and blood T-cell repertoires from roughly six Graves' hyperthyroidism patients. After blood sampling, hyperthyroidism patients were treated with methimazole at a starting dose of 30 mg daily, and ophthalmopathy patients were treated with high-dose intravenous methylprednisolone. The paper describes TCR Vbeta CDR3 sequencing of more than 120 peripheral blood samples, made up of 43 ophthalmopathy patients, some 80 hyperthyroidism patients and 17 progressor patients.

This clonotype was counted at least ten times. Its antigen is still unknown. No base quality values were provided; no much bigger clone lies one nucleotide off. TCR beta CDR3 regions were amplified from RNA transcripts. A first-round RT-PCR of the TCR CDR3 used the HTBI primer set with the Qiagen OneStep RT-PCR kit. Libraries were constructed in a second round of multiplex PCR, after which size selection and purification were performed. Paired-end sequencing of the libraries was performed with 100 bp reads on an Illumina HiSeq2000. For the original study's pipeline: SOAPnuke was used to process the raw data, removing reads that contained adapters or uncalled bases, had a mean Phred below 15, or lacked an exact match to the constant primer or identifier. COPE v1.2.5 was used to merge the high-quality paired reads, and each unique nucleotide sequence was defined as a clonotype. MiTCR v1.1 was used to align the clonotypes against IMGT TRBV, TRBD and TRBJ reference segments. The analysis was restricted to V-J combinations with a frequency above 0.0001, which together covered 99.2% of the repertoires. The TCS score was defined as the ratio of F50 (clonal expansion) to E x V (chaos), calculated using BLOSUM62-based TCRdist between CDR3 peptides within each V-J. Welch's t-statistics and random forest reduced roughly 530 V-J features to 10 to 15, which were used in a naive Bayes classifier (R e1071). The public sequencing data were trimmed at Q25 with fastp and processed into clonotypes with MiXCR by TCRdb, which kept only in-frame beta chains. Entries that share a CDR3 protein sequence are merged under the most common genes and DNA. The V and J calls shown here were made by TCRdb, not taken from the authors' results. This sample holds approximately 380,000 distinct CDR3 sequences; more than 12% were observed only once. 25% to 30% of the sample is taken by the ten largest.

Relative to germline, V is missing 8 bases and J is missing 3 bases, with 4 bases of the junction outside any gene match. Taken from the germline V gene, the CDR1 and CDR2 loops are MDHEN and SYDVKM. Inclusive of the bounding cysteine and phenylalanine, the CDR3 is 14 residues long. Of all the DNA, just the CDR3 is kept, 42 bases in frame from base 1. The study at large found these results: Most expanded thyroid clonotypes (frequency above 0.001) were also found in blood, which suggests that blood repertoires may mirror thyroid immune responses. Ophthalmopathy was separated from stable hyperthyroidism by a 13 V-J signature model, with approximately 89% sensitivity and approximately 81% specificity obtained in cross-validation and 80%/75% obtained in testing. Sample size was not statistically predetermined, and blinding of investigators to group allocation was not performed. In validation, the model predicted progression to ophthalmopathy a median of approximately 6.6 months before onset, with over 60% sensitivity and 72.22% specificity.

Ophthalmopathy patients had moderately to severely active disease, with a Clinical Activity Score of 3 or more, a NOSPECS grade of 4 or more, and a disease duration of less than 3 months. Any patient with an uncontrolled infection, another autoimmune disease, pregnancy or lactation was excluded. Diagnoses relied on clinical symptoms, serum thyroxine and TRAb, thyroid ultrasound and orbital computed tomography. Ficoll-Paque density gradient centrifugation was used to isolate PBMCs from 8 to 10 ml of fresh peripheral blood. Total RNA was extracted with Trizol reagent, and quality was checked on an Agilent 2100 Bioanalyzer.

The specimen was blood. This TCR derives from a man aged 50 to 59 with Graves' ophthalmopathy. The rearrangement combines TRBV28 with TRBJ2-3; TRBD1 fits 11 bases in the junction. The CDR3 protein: CASARDRGTDTQYF. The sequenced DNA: TGTGCCAGCGCGCGGGACAGGGGGACAGATACGCAGTATTTT. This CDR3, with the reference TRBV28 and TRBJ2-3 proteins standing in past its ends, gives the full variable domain DVKVTQSSRYLVKRTGEKVFLECVQDMDHENMFWYRQDPGLGLRLIYFSYDVKMKEKGDIPEGYSVSREKKERFSLILESASTNQTSMYLCASARDRGTDTQYFGPGTRLTVL.